The clone carrying this T cell receptor beta chain came up a few times. The entry originates in a study of T cell clones after liver transplantation. Study in general: TCRbeta sequencing after a pre-transplant mixed lymphocyte reaction identified graft-donor-reactive clones, later tracked in post-transplant blood. Subjects received no induction therapy and standard immunosuppression until randomization at 12-24 months post-transplant. At least one year of complete immunosuppression withdrawal without enzymes over twice normal defined tolerance.

Germline CDR1 reads LGHNA; CDR2 reads YSLEER. This CDR3 is built from 13 residues. V dropped 8 bases and J dropped 2 bases, with 11 bases sitting between them. Assay: immunoSEQ multiplex PCR; the TCRdb copy retains only in-frame clones and omits some. The sample has roughly 62,000 clones, around two thirds seen once. The TCR originated in a human patient who received a liver transplant. The graft donor may account for some of the T cells. This chain connects TRBV4-3 to TRBJ2-3; D is uncertain. Sample: CD4+ T cells from blood, taken at the approximately 16-month timepoint. Written as DNA, the CDR3 is TGCGCCAGCGGAAAAACGATCACAGATACGCAGTATTTT. Amino acid sequence: CASGKTITDTQYF.